Below are 9 T cell receptor beta chains sequenced from a single sample in a study of a mutant IDH1 vaccine in newly diagnosed glioma. No antigen has been assigned to these receptors. Time point specified: week 35, safety follow-up. What each vaccine dose contained was 300 ug of mutant IDH1 20-mer peptide, accompanied by topical imiquimod. The data were produced by immunoSEQ multiplex PCR, yet TCRdb's version contains in-frame clones alone and is incomplete. The table records tens of thousands of clones, approximately 81% of them present only once. The sequencing here drew on PBMCs, taken from a glioma patient whose treatment included an IDH1 peptide vaccine. The receptor source for this set is a man younger than 35 with glioma.

The gene calls are TRBV10-3 and TRBJ1-1; the D is unclear. V was trimmed by 3 bases and J by 8 bases, leaving 13 bases between them. From germline, CDR1 is ENHRY and CDR2 SYGVKD. The CDR3 spans 13 residues. The DNA of the CDR3 is TGTGCCATCAGTGATGGGATGTTGACAGAAGCTTTCTTT. It yields the protein CAISDGMLTEAFF.

This sequence joins TRBV18 and TRBJ1-4; D not certain. Germline CDR1 KGHSH, CDR2 LQKENI. The CDR3 is 18 amino acids. V was clipped by 2 bases and J by 1 base, with 17 bases between them. CDR3 sequence: CASSPRGVERGTNEKLFF. The CDR3 DNA sequence: TGTGCCAGCTCACCAAGAGGCGTCGAGAGAGGAACTAATGAAAAACTGTTTTTT.

The V call is TRBV30, the J call TRBJ1-5; D may be TRBD1 (5 bases). CDR3 length: 13 residues. The ends were cut back, 2 bases at V and 6 bases at J, with 11 bases in the middle. Germline values: CDR1 GTSNPN, CDR2 SVGIG (reference sequence). Here the CDR3 reads CAWSLGLGQPQHF. Here the CDR3 DNA reads TGTGCCTGGAGTCTGGGGCTCGGTCAGCCCCAGCATTTT.

The chain uses TRBV27 and TRBJ2-7, with D unclear. The CDR3 sequence is 13 residues long. The germline V and J ends were trimmed by 4 bases and 0 bases, with 7 bases remaining between them. The germline CDR1 and CDR2 sequences are MNHEY and SMNVEV (reference sequence). CDR3 region: CASSWGSSYEQYF. For the CDR3, the DNA is TGTGCCAGCAGTTGGGGAAGCTCCTACGAGCAGTACTTC.

This rearrangement joins TRBV9 to TRBJ2-5; 9 bases agree with TRBD2. Per germline, CDR1 SGDLS and CDR2 YYNGEE. The V segment lost 0 bases and the J segment 2 bases; nucleotides outside the gene matches: 5. This CDR3 is built from 16 residues. The CDR3 nucleotides read TGTGCCAGCAGCGTAGAGATGACTAGCGGTCAAGAGACCCAGTACTTC. Residues: CASSVEMTSGQETQYF.

This clone was recorded once. The genes are TRBV6-6 and TRBJ2-3; 8 bases agree with TRBD1. The V gene's germline CDR1 is MNHNY and CDR2 SVGAGI (reference sequence). The CDR3 covers 13 residues. V gave up 10 bases and J gave up 4 bases; unmatched junction bases: 7. The CDR3 nucleotides are TGTGCCACGGCAGGGGGCATCGCAGATACGCAGTATTTT. Its protein product is CATAGGIADTQYF.

The chain recombines TRBV13 with TRBJ2-7; the D is unclear. Trimming cost V 3 bases and J 3 bases, with 9 bases left between them. The CDR3 is 13 amino acids. The V gene's germline CDR1 is PRHDT and CDR2 FYEKMQ (reference sequence). CDR3 nucleotides: TGTGCCAGCAGCTTTTACGGAAACTACGAGCAGTACTTC. It codes for CASSFYGNYEQYF.

The V and J genes are TRBV4-2 and TRBJ1-5; the D is unclear. The CDR3 consists of 15 residues. In germline, CDR1 is LGHNA, CDR2 YNFKEQ. Trimming shortened V by 2 bases and J by 6 bases, and 14 bases separated the two germline ends. The CDR3, as DNA: TGTGCCAGCAGCCAATTGGCGGGTTTGCTTCAGCCCCAGCATTTT. It encodes CASSQLAGLLQPQHF.

DNA for the CDR3: TGTGCCAGCAGCCCAGGGACAGGGTACGAGCAGTACTTC. The encoded protein is CASSPGTGYEQYF. The chain joins TRBV9 to TRBJ2-7; 9 nucleotides line up with TRBD1. Trimming took 4 bases from V and 4 from J; bases not matched to a gene: 3. The CDR3 is 13 amino acids. Per the germline V gene, CDR1 is SGDLS and CDR2 is YYNGEE.